Below are 11 T cell receptor beta chains sequenced from a single sample in a study of shared clonotypes between healthy human individuals. Profiling relied on immunoSEQ multiplex PCR, and the TCRdb table lists in-frame clones only, not all of them. The sample yields approximately 720,000 clones, about 78% seen once. Sequenced input: memory CD4+ T cells sorted from blood. Subset denoted: CD45RA-negative fraction. All receptors come from a woman aged 25 to 45 in good health.

A single count supports this clone. The chain couples TRBV7-9 to TRBJ2-2, with D uncertain. Germline V lookup: CDR1 SEHNR, CDR2 FQNEAQ (reference sequence). Trimming shortened V by 5 bases and J by 2 bases, and 9 bases separated the two germline ends. CDR3 size: 14 residues. DNA of the CDR3: TGTGCCAGCAGCGCGACGGTAAACACCGGGGAGCTGTTTTTT. Protein: CASSATVNTGELFF.

The chain combines TRBV11-3 with TRBJ2-1, with 10 bases fitting TRBD2. J lost 6 bases, V lost 5 bases, and 4 bases had no gene match. CDR1 and CDR2 from the germline V gene are SGHNT and YENEEA. The CDR3 loop spans 14 amino acids. This CDR3 is CASSQGLAVNEQFF. The CDR3 DNA reads as TGTGCCAGCAGCCAAGGACTAGCGGTCAATGAGCAGTTCTTC.

The chain has TRBV29-1 and TRBJ2-1, with D uncertain. V lost 5 bases and J 7 bases, leaving 12 bases between the germline ends. Germline CDR1 is SQVTM and CDR2 is ANQGSEA. The CDR3 contains 12 residues. CDR3 sequence reads: CSVLQFRNEQFF. Here the CDR3 DNA reads TGCAGCGTTCTCCAGTTTCGAAATGAGCAGTTCTTC.

The chain employs TRBV4-1 and TRBJ2-7; 13 bases match TRBD2. Germline-derived CDR1 and CDR2 are MGHRA and YSYEKL. Unmatched junction bases numbered 14, after V lost 0 bases and J lost 0 bases. The CDR3 contains 21 residues. The CDR3 nucleotides read TGCGCCAGCAGCCAAGATGGGAAGGGGACTAGCGGGGTCCTTAGCTCCTACGAGCAGTACTTC. It translates to CASSQDGKGTSGVLSSYEQYF.

The rearrangement uses TRBV11-2 and TRBJ1-6; D gene ambiguous. The CDR3 spans 15 residues. Trimming cost V 2 bases and J 3 bases, with 8 bases left between them. From germline, CDR1 is SGHAT and CDR2 FQNNGV. The CDR3 nucleotides are TGTGCCAGCAGCTTAAGGGCGTACTATAATTCACCCCTCCACTTT. As protein: CASSLRAYYNSPLHF. Based on the CDR3 plus reference TRBV11-2 and TRBJ1-6, the full variable domain is EAGVAQSPRYKIIEKRQSVAFWCNPISGHATLYWYQQILGQGPKLLIQFQNNGVVDDSQLPKDRFSAERLKGVDSTLKIQPAKLEDSAVYLCASSLRAYYNSPLHFGNGTRLTVT.

There are a few counts of this clone. The chain uses TRBV5-4 and TRBJ2-3; D gene uncertain. The CDR3 length is 14 residues. Germline-derived CDR1 and CDR2 are SGHNT and YYREEE (reference sequence). The ends were cut back, 4 bases at V and 0 bases at J, with 9 bases in the middle. The CDR3 nucleotides read TGTGCCAGCAGCCCGCATATCAGCACAGATACGCAGTATTTT. It specifies CASSPHISTDTQYF.

A remark on this clone: Other DNA sequences in this specimen translate into the identical CDR3. J is TRBJ2-6 and V is TRBV7-9; D is uncertain. Trimming took off 0 bases at V and 1 base at J, with 4 bases between the two ends. Looked up from germline, CDR1 is SEHNR and CDR2 is FQNEAQ (reference sequence). This CDR3 region has 15 residues. In DNA, the CDR3 is TGTGCCAGCAGCTTAGCAGGGTCTGGGGCCAACGTCCTGACTTTC. Its protein product is CASSLAGSGANVLTF.

This chain links TRBV7-9 with TRBJ2-2; D not resolved. V lost 3 bases, J lost 5 bases, and 13 bases lay in between. Per germline, CDR1 SEHNR and CDR2 FQNEAQ (reference sequence). This CDR3 spans 15 amino acids. CDR3 sequence reads: CASSLHSSPTGELFF. CDR3 nucleotides: TGTGCCAGCAGCTTGCACAGCTCGCCGACCGGGGAGCTGTTTTTT.

The chain joins TRBV5-1 to TRBJ2-5; 9 bases are shared with TRBD1. V dropped 4 bases and J dropped 4; count of bases not matched to a gene: 11. The germline gives CDR1 SGHRS, CDR2 YFSETQ. The CDR3 runs 16 residues. CDR3 sequence: CASSPGQGPAVETQYF. The CDR3 DNA reads TGCGCCAGCAGCCCGGGACAGGGTCCCGCAGTAGAGACCCAGTACTTC. The complete variable domain, with remaining parts taken from reference TRBV5-1 and TRBJ2-5, reads KAGVTQTPRYLIKTRGQQVTLSCSPISGHRSVSWYQQTPGQGLQFLFEYFSETQRNKGNFPGRFSGRQFSNSRSEMNVSTLELGDSALYLCASSPGQGPAVETQYFGPGTRLLVL.

V and J are TRBV19 and TRBJ2-1, with 7 bases that match TRBD2. Trimming at V came to 3 bases and at J to 0 bases, leaving 2 bases not matched to a gene. Germline V gene sequence: CDR1 LNHDA, CDR2 SQIVND (reference sequence). The CDR3 has 15 amino acids. The CDR3 region is CASSMSGGSYNEQFF. Here the CDR3 DNA reads TGTGCCAGTAGTATGTCGGGGGGCTCCTACAATGAGCAGTTCTTC.

V usage is TRBV10-3 and J usage is TRBJ2-4; D unclear. The length of the CDR3 is 14 residues. V was clipped by 5 bases and J by 2 bases, with 10 bases between them. Per germline, CDR1 ENHRY and CDR2 SYGVKD. The CDR3 nucleotides read TGTGCCATCAGTAATTCCGGGTCCAAAAACATTCAGTACTTC. Translated: CAISNSGSKNIQYF.